These 21 T cell receptor beta chains share one sample of origin, sequenced in a study of a mutant IDH1 vaccine in newly diagnosed glioma. Time point specified: baseline, week 1 (first vaccination visit). Treatment described: pre-vaccination baseline after standard-of-care therapy. Generated by immunoSEQ multiplex PCR, the TCRdb table keeps only in-frame clones and is missing some. The sample consists of tens of thousands of clones, 80% to 90% of them appearing once. The source was PBMCs, collected from a glioma patient treated with radiotherapy, temozolomide or both. These receptor sequences come from a woman aged 40-49 years with glioma.

J is TRBJ1-6 and V is TRBV27, with D tentatively TRBD1 (6 bases). CDR3 size: 15 residues. The germline gives CDR1 MNHEY, CDR2 SMNVEV (reference sequence). Trimming took 2 bases from V and 7 from J, leaving 12 bases between them. In DNA, the CDR3 is TGTGCCAGCAGTTTACAACAGGGCAAAAATTCACCCCTCCACTTT. Its translation is CASSLQQGKNSPLHF.

V and J are TRBV5-4 and TRBJ2-1, with 8 bases aligning to TRBD2. Germline lookup yields CDR1 SGHNT and CDR2 YYREEE (reference sequence). The CDR3 is made up of 15 amino acids. The V and J ends lost 5 bases and 4 bases, in that order; junction bases with no gene match: 8. CDR3 loop: CASREVAGQYNEQFF. CDR3 DNA: TGTGCCAGCAGGGAGGTAGCGGGACAATACAATGAGCAGTTCTTC. Filled out from reference TRBV5-4 and TRBJ2-1, the complete variable domain reads ETGVTQSPTHLIKTRGQQVTLRCSSQSGHNTVSWYQQALGQGPQFIFQYYREEENGRGNFPPRFSGLQFPNYSSELNVNALELDDSALYLCASREVAGQYNEQFFGPGTRLTVL.

V is TRBV5-1 and J is TRBJ2-7, with D possibly TRBD1 on 7 matching bases. V was shortened by 0 bases and J by 7 bases, with 17 bases between the two germline ends. Germline values: CDR1 SGHRS, CDR2 YFSETQ. The CDR3 loop spans 15 amino acids. The CDR3 here is CASSLGTGEDWEQYF. CDR3 in DNA: TGCGCCAGCAGCTTGGGTACAGGGGAGGATTGGGAGCAGTACTTC.

The V call is TRBV6-5, the J call TRBJ2-7; TRBD1 is a possible D gene (6 bases). This CDR3 spans 14 amino acids. V was pared by 6 bases and J by 0 bases, with 12 bases between. CDR1 is MNHEY and CDR2 is SVGAGI in the germline V gene. The DNA of the CDR3 is TGTGCCAGCAGGTCGACAGGCGACTCCTACGAGCAGTACTTC. As protein: CASRSTGDSYEQYF.

V usage is TRBV4-1 and J usage is TRBJ2-7, with D unresolved. Germline CDR1 reads MGHRA; CDR2 reads YSYEKL. The V end lost 0 bases, the J end lost 0 bases, and 9 bases lay between the germline ends. The length of the CDR3 is 15 residues. CDR3 loop: CASSQDYGSSYEQYF. In DNA, the CDR3 is TGCGCCAGCAGCCAAGATTACGGCAGCTCCTACGAGCAGTACTTC.

The V call is TRBV9, the J call TRBJ2-3; 9 nucleotides line up with TRBD2. Germline loops: CDR1 SGDLS, CDR2 YYNGEE. The CDR3 contains 15 residues. The V segment lost 1 base and the J segment 4 bases; nucleotides outside the gene matches: 4. The CDR3 DNA reads TGTGCCAGCAGCGTAAACGCGGGAGGGCCAGATACGCAGTATTTT. It codes for CASSVNAGGPDTQYF.

J is TRBJ1-1 and V is TRBV5-1; TRBD1 aligns across 7 bases. CDR3 length: 15 residues. CDR1 and CDR2 from the germline V gene are SGHRS and YFSETQ. V lost 0 bases to trimming and J lost 4 bases; unmatched junction nucleotides: 6. The CDR3: CASSLANRGTTEAFF. CDR3 nucleotide sequence: TGCGCCAGCAGCTTGGCAAACAGGGGAACCACTGAAGCTTTCTTT.

The J gene is TRBJ2-3, the V gene TRBV7-6; 7 nucleotides agree with TRBD1. Germline CDR1 is SGHVS and CDR2 is FNYEAQ. The CDR3 covers 16 residues. Trimming cost V 5 bases and J 2 bases; bases outside gene matches: 10. CDR3 region: CASSPLGGINTDTQYF. CDR3 nucleotides: TGTGCCAGCAGCCCCCTAGGGGGCATTAACACAGATACGCAGTATTTT.

This chain uses TRBV29-1 with TRBJ1-1; D might be TRBD1 (6 bases). The V and J ends lost 4 bases and 0 bases respectively, with 15 bases between them. The CDR3 sequence is 15 residues long. Germline loops: CDR1 SQVTM, CDR2 ANQGSEA. CDR3 coding DNA: TGCAGCGTTGGAGGGGGGGGGCGGTTGAACACTGAAGCTTTCTTT. It codes for CSVGGGGRLNTEAFF.

The rearrangement uses TRBV6-5 and TRBJ1-6; 7 bases map to TRBD1. The CDR3 extends over 16 amino acids. After removal of 0 bases from V and 7 bases from J, the junction contained 6 bases not matched to a gene. Germline-derived CDR1 and CDR2 are MNHEY and SVGAGI. The chain's CDR3 is CASSYSSVRGNSPLHF. In DNA, the CDR3 is TGTGCCAGCAGTTACTCGAGTGTCAGGGGGAATTCACCCCTCCACTTT.

A few counts support this clone. The gene calls are TRBV2 and TRBJ1-2, with TRBD1 matching over 8 bases. The CDR3 runs 13 residues. From germline, CDR1 is SNHLY and CDR2 FYNNEI. The CDR3 DNA reads as TGTGCGACTAGACAGGGGAAGGACTATGGCTACACCTTC. Translation: CATRQGKDYGYTF.

The chain couples TRBV5-6 to TRBJ2-5; TRBD1 matches 9 bases. The CDR3 runs to 15 residues. After removal of 2 bases from V and 5 bases from J, the junction contained 7 bases not matched to a gene. In germline, CDR1 is SGHDT, CDR2 YYEEEE. The CDR3 spells CASSFNRGLGETQYF. The CDR3 DNA reads as TGTGCCAGCAGCTTTAACAGGGGGCTTGGGGAGACCCAGTACTTC.

This chain joins TRBV30 and TRBJ1-4, with D unresolved. The CDR3 runs 13 residues. V lost 2 bases and J lost 1, with 5 bases in between. Germline V lookup: CDR1 GTSNPN, CDR2 SVGIG (reference sequence). The CDR3, as DNA: TGTGCCTGGAGTAAGGGAACTAATGAAAAACTGTTTTTT. This sequence encodes CAWSKGTNEKLFF.

The gene calls are TRBV19 and TRBJ2-1, with TRBD2 matching 15 bases. The V gene's germline CDR1 is LNHDA and CDR2 SQIVND (reference sequence). Trimming took 5 bases from V and 12 from J; bases not matched to a gene: 5. This CDR3 spans 14 amino acids. DNA of the CDR3: TGTGCCAGTAGTCAACCGGGACTAGCGGGAGGGCAGTTCTTC. Translation: CASSQPGLAGGQFF.

V usage is TRBV7-2 and J usage is TRBJ2-7; no clear D. This CDR3 spans 11 amino acids. Per germline, CDR1 SGHTA and CDR2 FQGNSA. V was clipped by 2 bases and J by 3 bases, with 2 bases between them. The CDR3 DNA is TGTGCCAGCAGCTTAAGCTACGAGCAGTACTTC. Translation: CASSLSYEQYF.

The CDR3 DNA sequence: TGTGCCAGCAAGGGGGGTAATGAGCAGTTCTTC. The encoded protein is CASKGGNEQFF. V is TRBV6-5 and J is TRBJ2-1; D may correspond to TRBD1 or TRBD2 (6 bases each). The V gene's germline CDR1 is MNHEY and CDR2 SVGAGI. With 7 bases removed from V and 7 bases from J, the gap between germline ends came to 8 bases. The CDR3 length is 11 residues.

The chain combines TRBV6-5 with TRBJ2-3, with D perhaps matching TRBD1 or TRBD2 (5 bases each). V lost 0 bases and J 2 bases, leaving 9 bases between the germline ends. Per the germline V gene, CDR1 is MNHEY and CDR2 is SVGAGI. The CDR3 is 15 amino acids. The CDR3 DNA reads TGTGCCAGCAGTTACTCCGGGACGCCCACAGATACGCAGTATTTT. Its translation: CASSYSGTPTDTQYF.

The V call is TRBV11-1, the J call TRBJ1-4; no clear D gene. The CDR3 consists of 15 residues. From germline, CDR1 is SGHAT and CDR2 FQDESV (reference sequence). Between the trimmed V and J ends, which lost 4 bases and 0 bases, there was a span of 9 bases. Here the CDR3 DNA reads TGTGCCAGCAGCTCTCGACTTGCAACTAATGAAAAACTGTTTTTT. Protein product: CASSSRLATNEKLFF.

This chain links TRBV19 with TRBJ1-5; tentative D call: TRBD1 (5 bases). The V gene's germline CDR1 is LNHDA and CDR2 SQIVND (reference sequence). The CDR3 totals 17 residues. Trimming took off 3 bases at V and 3 bases at J, with 18 bases between the two ends. CDR3 in amino acids: CASSMGGSRFANQPQHF. In nucleotides, the CDR3 is TGTGCCAGTAGTATGGGGGGGAGTCGGTTTGCCAATCAGCCCCAGCATTTT.

The chain carries TRBV30 and TRBJ1-1; D is uncertain. The CDR3 totals 13 residues. V shed 4 bases and J shed 5 bases, with 14 bases lying between them. From germline, CDR1 is GTSNPN and CDR2 SVGIG (reference sequence). CDR3 nucleotide sequence: TGTGCCTGGAATCGAGGAGGAGGGACTGAAGCTTTCTTT. Its translation: CAWNRGGGTEAFF.

This clone has only a few counts. V is TRBV6-6 and J is TRBJ2-1; weak D call: TRBD1 (6 bases). Germline loops: CDR1 MNHNY, CDR2 SVGAGI (reference sequence). The CDR3 has 14 amino acids. Trimming left V 6 bases short and J 4 bases short, with 13 bases between. In DNA form, the CDR3 reads TGTGCCAGCAGACCCCGGGACACTTACAATGAGCAGTTCTTC. It yields the protein CASRPRDTYNEQFF.